A single sample gave rise to the 24 T cell receptor beta chains below, sequenced in a study of T cell repertoires in cytomegalovirus infection. Using its own MiXCR run on the reads, TCRdb lists one record per CDR3 protein. The table lists fewer than 550,000 distinct CDR3 sequences, about 15% of them singletons, with more than 20% in the top ten. Sequencing was performed on CD8+ T cells from PBMCs. The receptors stem from a human donor in good health (CMV status not recorded). Some clones in this sample may be carry-over from other donors' samples.

Details on this clonotype: One base away lies a much larger clone, so this may be a sequencing read error. The genes are TRBV7-2 and TRBJ2-3; D could derive from TRBD1 or TRBD2 (6 bases each). Germline V gene data show CDR1 as SGHTA and CDR2 as FQGNSA. This CDR3 comprises 17 residues. CDR3 amino acids: CARSWRKGGSSTDTQYF. The CDR3 nucleotides read TGTGCCAGAAGCTGGCGGAAGGGGGGATCTAGCACAGATACGCAGTATTTT. Together with reference TRBV7-2 and TRBJ2-3, the CDR3 gives the full variable domain: GAGVSQSPSNKVTEKGKDVELRCDPISGHTALYWYRQSLGQGLEFLIYFQGNSAPDKSGLPSDRFSAERTGGSVSTLTIQRTQQEDSAVYLCARSWRKGGSSTDTQYFGPGTRLTVL.

The J gene is TRBJ2-1, the V gene TRBV27; a weak D match, TRBD2 (6 bases). CDR1 is MNHEY and CDR2 is SMNVEV in the germline V gene (reference sequence). Trimming removed 6 bases from V and 8 bases from J, with 26 bases in between. The CDR3 totals 17 residues. CDR3 in amino acids: CASSFRSSVVAVYEQFF. The CDR3 region has the DNA TGTGCCAGCAGCTTCAGAAGTTCGGTGGTAGCGGTCTATGAGCAGTTCTTC.

This clonotype has at least ten counts. The chain uses TRBV27 and TRBJ2-1, with 13 positions matching TRBD2. V lost 6 bases, J lost 6 bases, and 5 bases stayed unmatched. The CDR3 has 15 amino acids. Germline-derived CDR1 and CDR2 are MNHEY and SMNVEV (reference sequence). CDR3 DNA sequence: TGTGCCAGCAGCCGCGGGACTAGCGGGACCAATGAGCAGTTCTTC. It translates to CASSRGTSGTNEQFF.

The rearrangement links TRBV27 to TRBJ2-1; possible D gene TRBD1, 6 bases. V lost 3 bases, J lost 8 bases, and 11 bases lay in between. The germline V gene has CDR1 MNHEY and CDR2 SMNVEV (reference sequence). The CDR3 spans 13 residues. The CDR3 coding sequence is TGTGCCAGCAGTTTTAGGGGGATCTATGAGCAGTTCTTC. It codes for CASSFRGIYEQFF.

The chain uses TRBV6-1 and TRBJ1-2, with D uncertain. V lost 9 bases and J 10 bases, leaving 33 bases between the germline ends. CDR3 size: 17 residues. CDR1 is MNHNS and CDR2 is SASEGT in the germline V gene. In DNA, the CDR3 is TGTGCCAGAAGTTACCTCTACCCAGATAGGGAACGTGAGGTCTACACCTTC. Translated: CARSYLYPDREREVYTF.

This clonotype has a handful of counts. This rearrangement joins TRBV4-1 to TRBJ2-1, with 10 bases identical to TRBD2. Germline loops: CDR1 MGHRA, CDR2 YSYEKL. CDR3 length equals 18 residues. The ends lost 4 bases at V and 4 bases at J; junction bases unmatched: 13. This chain's CDR3 is CASSLEHPTSGTYNEQFF. Written as DNA, the CDR3 is TGCGCCAGCAGCCTCGAGCACCCTACTAGCGGGACTTACAATGAGCAGTTCTTC.

Ten or more counts support this clonotype. The chain is built from TRBV7-2 and TRBJ2-5, with TRBD2 identical over 12 bases. This CDR3 spans 16 amino acids. V was pared by 5 bases and J by 2 bases, with 6 bases of the junction left unmatched. The germline V gene encodes CDR1 SGHTA and CDR2 FQGNSA. DNA for the CDR3: TGTGCCAGCAGCCCTTGGCTAGCGGGAGGGCAAGAGACCCAGTACTTC. This sequence encodes CASSPWLAGGQETQYF.

The table lists this clonotype with many counts. CDR3 residues: CASSELAGGNEQFF. CDR3 in DNA: TGTGCCAGCAGTGAGCTAGCGGGAGGGAATGAGCAGTTCTTC. This chain uses TRBV6-4 with TRBJ2-1; 12 bases agree with TRBD2. Germline V lookup: CDR1 MRHNA, CDR2 SNTAGT. V dropped 3 bases and J dropped 7; count of bases not matched to a gene: 1. The CDR3 is made up of 14 amino acids.

This clonotype was recorded a few times. The V call is TRBV11-2, the J call TRBJ2-3, with 7 bases aligning to TRBD2. CDR3 size: 15 residues. With V trimmed by 8 bases and J by 1 base, 9 bases remained unmatched. From germline, CDR1 is SGHAT and CDR2 FQNNGV. The CDR3 region has the DNA TGTGCCAGCTACGATAGCGGGTTACGCACAGATACGCAGTATTTT. As protein: CASYDSGLRTDTQYF. The whole variable domain, remainder taken from reference TRBV11-2 and TRBJ2-3, is EAGVAQSPRYKIIEKRQSVAFWCNPISGHATLYWYQQILGQGPKLLIQFQNNGVVDDSQLPKDRFSAERLKGVDSTLKIQPAKLEDSAVYLCASYDSGLRTDTQYFGPGTRLTVL.

There are a few counts of this clonotype. The chain has TRBV7-9 and TRBJ1-5; D unresolved. Between the trimmed V and J ends, which lost 5 bases and 4 bases, there was a span of 12 bases. This CDR3 spans 14 amino acids. CDR1 and CDR2 from the germline V gene are SEHNR and FQNEAQ (reference sequence). CDR3 in DNA: TGTGCCAGCAGCCCCCCGAGCGGGAATCAGCCCCAGCATTTT. It encodes CASSPPSGNQPQHF.

The chain combines TRBV27 with TRBJ2-5; unclear D gene. Per germline, CDR1 MNHEY and CDR2 SMNVEV (reference sequence). V gave up 6 bases and J gave up 7 bases, with 18 bases separating them. This CDR3 comprises 14 residues. In nucleotides, the CDR3 is TGTGCCAGCAGCGACGGATCCTTTACATCGACCCAGTACTTC. This gives the protein CASSDGSFTSTQYF.

This clonotype was detected a few times. This chain links TRBV27 with TRBJ1-6; D perhaps matches TRBD1 (5 bases). The CDR3 contains 14 residues. Germline-derived CDR1 and CDR2 are MNHEY and SMNVEV (reference sequence). Deletions cut 3 bases from V and 5 bases from J, with 8 bases between. The CDR3 reads CASSLKQDNSPLHF. The CDR3 coding sequence is TGTGCCAGCAGTTTGAAACAGGATAATTCACCCCTCCACTTT.

This clonotype came up many times. The V and J genes are TRBV7-8 and TRBJ2-3, with 11 bases identical to TRBD2. After removal of 4 bases from V and 6 bases from J, the junction contained 12 bases not matched to a gene. There are 17 residues in the CDR3. In germline, CDR1 is SGHVS, CDR2 FQNEAQ. As DNA, the CDR3 is TGTGCCAGCAGCTCCCGCTCTCCTACTAGCGGGAGTGATACGCAGTATTTT. As protein: CASSSRSPTSGSDTQYF.

The chain joins TRBV9 to TRBJ2-7; 7 nucleotides align to TRBD1. CDR1 and CDR2 from the germline V gene are SGDLS and YYNGEE. The V gene end was trimmed by 0 bases and the J gene end by 1 base; junction bases not matched to a gene: 7. CDR3 size: 16 residues. The CDR3 sequence is CASSVVGTASSYEQYF. CDR3 nucleotides: TGTGCCAGCAGCGTAGTAGGGACAGCCTCTTCCTACGAGCAGTACTTC.

This clonotype was counted only a few times. V gene TRBV11-2 combines with J gene TRBJ2-1; TRBD1 is a possible D gene (6 bases). This CDR3 spans 13 amino acids. Looked up from germline, CDR1 is SGHAT and CDR2 is FQNNGV. The germline V and J ends were trimmed by 2 bases and 7 bases, with 9 bases remaining between them. CDR3 coding DNA: TGTGCCAGCAGCTTACAGGGGCATAATGAGCAGTTCTTC. Its translation: CASSLQGHNEQFF.

This clonotype occurred a few times. The V gene is TRBV12-3 or TRBV12-4, the J gene TRBJ2-1; the D gene is possibly TRBD2 (6 bases). The V and J ends lost 7 bases and 6 bases respectively, with 16 bases between them. The CDR3 consists of 14 residues. The CDR3 protein is CASTSPSSGNEQFF. The CDR3, as DNA: TGTGCCAGCACCTCACCGAGTAGCGGCAATGAGCAGTTCTTC.

The chain couples TRBV9 to TRBJ1-1; 8 positions match TRBD1. V gave up 3 bases and J gave up 4 bases; unmatched junction bases: 5. The CDR3 is 14 amino acids. Germline lookup yields CDR1 SGDLS and CDR2 YYNGEE. The CDR3 here is CASSASDRVTEAFF. The DNA of the CDR3 is TGTGCCAGCAGCGCCTCGGACAGGGTCACTGAAGCTTTCTTT.

This clonotype was recorded at least ten times. The chain has TRBV12-3 or TRBV12-4 and TRBJ2-1, with 9 bases lining up with TRBD2. There are 16 residues in the CDR3. J was trimmed by 2 bases and V by 5 bases; bases with no gene match: 7. The CDR3, as DNA: TGTGCCAGCAGTGTCCCGGGACTAGCTGCCTACAATGAGCAGTTCTTC. Residues: CASSVPGLAAYNEQFF.

As to this clonotype: At one end the junction does not follow the germline gene, possibly because of a read error. The V gene is TRBV5-4, the J gene TRBJ2-2, with D unresolved. CDR3 length: 13 residues. Germline-derived CDR1 and CDR2 are SGHNT and YYREEE (reference sequence). The CDR3 protein is CASSTGSTRELFF. CDR3 in DNA: TGTGCCAGCAGCACCGGATCCACCAGGGAGCTGTTTTTT.

CDR3 amino acids: CASNSEGPSTNEKLFF. CDR3 coding DNA: TGTGCCAGCAATTCGGAGGGACCCTCAACTAATGAAAAACTGTTTTTT. The chain combines TRBV27 with TRBJ1-4; D might be TRBD1 (5 bases). The germline CDR1 and CDR2 sequences are MNHEY and SMNVEV (reference sequence). Trimming cost V 7 bases and J 0 bases, with 15 bases left between them. The CDR3 runs 16 residues.

This clonotype was recorded many times. The genes are TRBV4-1 and TRBJ1-1, with 7 positions matching TRBD1. The V segment lost 3 bases and the J segment 0 bases; nucleotides outside the gene matches: 1. Germline V gene data show CDR1 as MGHRA and CDR2 as YSYEKL. This CDR3 has 14 amino acids. CDR3 coding DNA: TGCGCCAGCAGCCAGACAGGGCTGAACACTGAAGCTTTCTTT. Translated, it gives CASSQTGLNTEAFF.

This clonotype was found many times. The chain carries TRBV7-2 and TRBJ1-4; 7 bases map to TRBD1. Germline CDR1 SGHTA, CDR2 FQGNSA. With 2 bases clipped from V and 5 bases from J, the junction kept 2 bases outside the gene matches. The CDR3 is 14 amino acids. The CDR3 here is CASSLTGVNEKLFF. In DNA form, the CDR3 reads TGTGCCAGCAGCTTAACAGGGGTGAATGAAAAACTGTTTTTT.

The V call is TRBV5-1, the J call TRBJ1-1, with a weak D call TRBD1 (6 bases). Deletions cut 6 bases from V and 5 bases from J, with 14 bases between. Germline CDR1 and CDR2: SGHRS and YFSETQ. The CDR3 is 13 amino acids. The CDR3 nucleotides read TGCGCCAGCACCGGGGGGCAGTGGACTGAAGCTTTCTTT. This sequence encodes CASTGGQWTEAFF.

This clonotype was detected a few times. This sequence joins TRBV28 and TRBJ1-6; 8 bases are shared with TRBD1. The CDR3 runs 15 residues. Germline loops: CDR1 MDHEN, CDR2 SYDVKM. With V trimmed by 0 bases and J by 7 bases, 2 bases remained unmatched. The CDR3 reads CASSLWGDRNSPLHF. CDR3 bases: TGTGCCAGCAGTTTATGGGGGGACAGGAATTCACCCCTCCACTTT.